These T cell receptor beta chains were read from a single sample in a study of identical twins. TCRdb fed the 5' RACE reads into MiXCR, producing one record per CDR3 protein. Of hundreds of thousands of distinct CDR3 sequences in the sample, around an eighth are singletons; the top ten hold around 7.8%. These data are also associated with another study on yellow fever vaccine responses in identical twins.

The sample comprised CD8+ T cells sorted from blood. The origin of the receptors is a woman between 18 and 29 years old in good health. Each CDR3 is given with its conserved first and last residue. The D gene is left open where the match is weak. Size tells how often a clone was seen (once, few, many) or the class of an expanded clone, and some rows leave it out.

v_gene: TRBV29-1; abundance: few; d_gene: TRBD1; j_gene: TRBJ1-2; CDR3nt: TGCAGCGTTGAAGACGATTGGGCCGGGACAGGGCATTTTCGGGACTATGGCTACACCTTC; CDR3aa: CSVEDDWAGTGHFRDYGYTF
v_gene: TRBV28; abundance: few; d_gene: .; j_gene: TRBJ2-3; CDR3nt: TGTGCCAGCAGCAATCGGGACCTGGGCACAGATACGCAGTATTTT; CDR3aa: CASSNRDLGTDTQYF
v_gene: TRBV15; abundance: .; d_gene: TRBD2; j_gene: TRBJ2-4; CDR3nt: TGTGCCACCAGCAGCGGGGGGGGCCAAGCAGTCTTAGCCAAAAACATTCAGTACTTC; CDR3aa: CATSSGGGQAVLAKNIQYF
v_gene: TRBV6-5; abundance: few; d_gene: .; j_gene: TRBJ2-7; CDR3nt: TGTGCCAGCAGTTACGACAGAGCCCTCTTACGAGGGCAGTACTTC; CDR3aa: CASSYDRALLRGQYF
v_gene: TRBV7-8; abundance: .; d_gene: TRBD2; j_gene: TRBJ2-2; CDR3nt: TGTGCCAGCAGCTTAGGGGCCCAGCGGGAGGGCACCGGGGAGCTGTTTTTT; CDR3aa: CASSLGAQREGTGELFF
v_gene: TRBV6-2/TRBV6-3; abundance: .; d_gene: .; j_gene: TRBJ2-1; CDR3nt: TGTGCCAGCGGAATGGGAGCCCAGAATGAGCAGTTCTTC; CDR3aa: CASGMGAQNEQFF
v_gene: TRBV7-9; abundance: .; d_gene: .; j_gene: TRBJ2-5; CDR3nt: TGTGCCAGCAGCTTAGCCGACGAAAAGGACTTC; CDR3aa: CASSLADEKDF
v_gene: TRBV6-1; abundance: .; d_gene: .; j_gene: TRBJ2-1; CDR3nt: TGTGCCAGCAGTGTGGGACCACCAACCAATGAGCAGTTCTTC; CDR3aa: CASSVGPPTNEQFF
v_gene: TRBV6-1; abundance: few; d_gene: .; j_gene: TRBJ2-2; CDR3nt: TGTGCCAGCAGTGAACTGGGCGTAACCGGGGAGCTGTTTTTT; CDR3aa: CASSELGVTGELFF
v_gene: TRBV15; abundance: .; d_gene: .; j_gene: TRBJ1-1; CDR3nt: TGTGCCACCAGCTCAACAGGCCCGAAGGCTTTCTTT; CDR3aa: CATSSTGPKAFF
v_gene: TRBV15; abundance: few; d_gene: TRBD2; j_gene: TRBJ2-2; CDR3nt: TGTGCCACCAGCCGGGGGGGGCCTGCCGGGGAGCTGTTTTTT; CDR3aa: CATSRGGPAGELFF
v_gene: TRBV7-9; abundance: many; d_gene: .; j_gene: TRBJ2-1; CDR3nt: TGTGCCAGCAGCTTACCTGATGAGCAGTTCTTC; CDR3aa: CASSLPDEQFF
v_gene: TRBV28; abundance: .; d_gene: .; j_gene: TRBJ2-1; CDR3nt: TGTGCCAGGAGCCCCGGGCTCCTCTGCTGGGAGTTCTTC; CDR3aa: CARSPGLLCWEFF
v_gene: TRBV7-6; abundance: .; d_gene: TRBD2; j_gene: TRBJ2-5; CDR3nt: TGTGCCAGCAGCTTAAAAAGGGGACTAGCGGGAAAAGAGACCCAGTACTTC; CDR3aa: CASSLKRGLAGKETQYF
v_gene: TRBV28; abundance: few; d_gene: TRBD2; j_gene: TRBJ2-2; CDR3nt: TGTGCCAGCAGCATGAGGGAGGTCTGGCGGCCAGGGAGGGGCACCGGGGAGCTGTTTTTT; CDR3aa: CASSMREVWRPGRGTGELFF
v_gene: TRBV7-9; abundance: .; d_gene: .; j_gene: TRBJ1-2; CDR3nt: TGTGCCAGCAGCTTAAACGGCTACACCTTC; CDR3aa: CASSLNGYTF
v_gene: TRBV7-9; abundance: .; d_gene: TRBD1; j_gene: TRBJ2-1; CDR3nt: TGTGCCAGCAGCACCGGACAGGGCCTTTACAATGAGCAGTTCTTC; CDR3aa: CASSTGQGLYNEQFF
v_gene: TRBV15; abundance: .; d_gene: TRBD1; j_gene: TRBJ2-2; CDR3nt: TGTGCCACCAGCACGGGGACAGAGAACACCGGGGAGCTGTTTTTT; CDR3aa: CATSTGTENTGELFF
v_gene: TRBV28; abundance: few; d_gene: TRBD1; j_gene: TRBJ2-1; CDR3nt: TGTGCCAGCAGTTTATTTGGGACAGGGGGAAACAATGAGCAGTTCTTC; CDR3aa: CASSLFGTGGNNEQFF
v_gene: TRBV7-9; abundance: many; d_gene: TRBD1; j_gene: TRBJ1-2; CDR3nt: TGTGCCAGCAGAGAGGGGGCGAGTGGCTACACCTTC; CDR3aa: CASREGASGYTF
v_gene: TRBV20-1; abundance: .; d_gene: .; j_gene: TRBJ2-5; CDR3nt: TGCAGTGCTAGCCAGGGTAGTGTGGAGACCCAGTACTTC; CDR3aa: CSASQGSVETQYF
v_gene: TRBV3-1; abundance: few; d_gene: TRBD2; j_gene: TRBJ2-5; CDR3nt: TGTGCCAGCAGCCAAGATCCCCTAGCGGTCCGGGAGACCCAGTACTTC; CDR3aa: CASSQDPLAVRETQYF
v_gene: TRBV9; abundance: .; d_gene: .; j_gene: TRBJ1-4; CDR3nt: TGTGCCAGCAGCGCTTGGGACGGCGCTAATGAAAAACTGTTTTTT; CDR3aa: CASSAWDGANEKLFF
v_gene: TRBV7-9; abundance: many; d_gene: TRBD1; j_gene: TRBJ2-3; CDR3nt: TGTGCCAGCAGCCTCCCCCGGGACAGGGGCACAGATACGCAGTATTTT; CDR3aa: CASSLPRDRGTDTQYF
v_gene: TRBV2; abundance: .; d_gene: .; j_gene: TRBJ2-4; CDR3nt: TGTGCCAGCATCGAAGGGGGCATTCAGTACTTC; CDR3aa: CASIEGGIQYF
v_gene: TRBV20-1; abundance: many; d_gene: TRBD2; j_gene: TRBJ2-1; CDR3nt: TGCAGTGTTTTGATAGCGGGGGTAGTCTACAATGAGCAGTTCTTC; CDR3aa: CSVLIAGVVYNEQFF
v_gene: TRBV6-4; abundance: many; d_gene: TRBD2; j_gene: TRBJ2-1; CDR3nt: TGTGCCAGCGGTCGATTAGCGGGGGATGAGCAGTTCTTC; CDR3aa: CASGRLAGDEQFF
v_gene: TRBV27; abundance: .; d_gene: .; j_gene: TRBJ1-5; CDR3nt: TGTGCCACCAAGACAGTGGGAGGCAATCAGCCCCAGCATTTT; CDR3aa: CATKTVGGNQPQHF
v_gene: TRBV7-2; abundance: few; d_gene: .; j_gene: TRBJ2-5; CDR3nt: TGTGCCAGCAGCTTAAATCTAGCACGAGAGACCCAGTACTTC; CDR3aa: CASSLNLARETQYF
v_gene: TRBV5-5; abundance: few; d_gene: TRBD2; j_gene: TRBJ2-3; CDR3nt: TGTGCCAGCAGCTTGGGAGCGGGGGGGCCTTTAGATACGCAGTATTTT; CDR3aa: CASSLGAGGPLDTQYF
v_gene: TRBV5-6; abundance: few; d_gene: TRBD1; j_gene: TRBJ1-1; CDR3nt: TGTGCCAGCAGCTCCACCCGGGACAGGAGGGTGAACACTGAAGCTTTCTTT; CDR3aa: CASSSTRDRRVNTEAFF
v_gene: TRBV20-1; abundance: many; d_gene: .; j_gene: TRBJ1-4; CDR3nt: TGCAGTGCTAGAGCCGACGGAGCCCCTAATGAAAAACTGTTTTTT; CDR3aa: CSARADGAPNEKLFF
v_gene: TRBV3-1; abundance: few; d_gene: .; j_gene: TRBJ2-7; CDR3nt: TGTGCCAGCAGCCAAGACAGGGACACCGAGCAGTACTTC; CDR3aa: CASSQDRDTEQYF